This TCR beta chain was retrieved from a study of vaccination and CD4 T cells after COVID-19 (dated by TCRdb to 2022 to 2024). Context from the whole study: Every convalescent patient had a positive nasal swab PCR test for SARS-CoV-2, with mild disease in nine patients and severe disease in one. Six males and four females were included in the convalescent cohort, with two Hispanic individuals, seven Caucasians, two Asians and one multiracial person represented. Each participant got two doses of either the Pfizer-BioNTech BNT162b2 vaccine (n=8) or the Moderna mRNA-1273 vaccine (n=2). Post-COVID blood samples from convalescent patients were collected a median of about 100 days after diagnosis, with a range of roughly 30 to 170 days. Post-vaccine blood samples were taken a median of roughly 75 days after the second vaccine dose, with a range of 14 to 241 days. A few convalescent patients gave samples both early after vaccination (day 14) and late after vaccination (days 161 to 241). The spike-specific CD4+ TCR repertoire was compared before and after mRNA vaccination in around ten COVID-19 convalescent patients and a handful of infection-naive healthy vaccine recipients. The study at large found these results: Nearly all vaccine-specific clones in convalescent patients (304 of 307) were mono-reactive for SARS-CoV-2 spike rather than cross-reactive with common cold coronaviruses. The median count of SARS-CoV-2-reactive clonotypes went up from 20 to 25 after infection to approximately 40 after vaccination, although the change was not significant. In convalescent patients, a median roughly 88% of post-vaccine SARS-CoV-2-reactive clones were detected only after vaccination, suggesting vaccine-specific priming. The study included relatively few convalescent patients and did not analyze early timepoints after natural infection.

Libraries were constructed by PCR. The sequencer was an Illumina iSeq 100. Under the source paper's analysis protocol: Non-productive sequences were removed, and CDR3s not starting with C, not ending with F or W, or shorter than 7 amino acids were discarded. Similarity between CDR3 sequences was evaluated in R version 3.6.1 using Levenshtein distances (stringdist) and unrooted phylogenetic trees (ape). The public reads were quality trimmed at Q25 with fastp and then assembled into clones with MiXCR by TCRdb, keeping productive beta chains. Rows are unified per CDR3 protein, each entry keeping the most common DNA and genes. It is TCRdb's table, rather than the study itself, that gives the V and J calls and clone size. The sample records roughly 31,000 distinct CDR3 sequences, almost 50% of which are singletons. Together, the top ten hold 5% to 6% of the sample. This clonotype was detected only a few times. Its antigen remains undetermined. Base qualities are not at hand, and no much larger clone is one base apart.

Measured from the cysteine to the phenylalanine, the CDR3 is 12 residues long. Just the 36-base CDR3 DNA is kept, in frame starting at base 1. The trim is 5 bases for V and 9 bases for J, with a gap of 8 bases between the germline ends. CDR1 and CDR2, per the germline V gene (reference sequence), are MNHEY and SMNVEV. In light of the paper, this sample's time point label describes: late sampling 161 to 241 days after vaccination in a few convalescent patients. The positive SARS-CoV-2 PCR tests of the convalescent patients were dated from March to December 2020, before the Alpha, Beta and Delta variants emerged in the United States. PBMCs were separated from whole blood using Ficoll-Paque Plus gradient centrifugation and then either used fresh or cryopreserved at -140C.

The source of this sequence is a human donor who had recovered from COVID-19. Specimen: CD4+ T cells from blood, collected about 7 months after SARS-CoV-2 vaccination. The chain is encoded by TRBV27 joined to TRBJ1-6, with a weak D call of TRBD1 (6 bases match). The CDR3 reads CASSNRVSPLHF. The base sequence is TGTGCCAGCAGTAACAGGGTTTCACCCCTCCACTTT.